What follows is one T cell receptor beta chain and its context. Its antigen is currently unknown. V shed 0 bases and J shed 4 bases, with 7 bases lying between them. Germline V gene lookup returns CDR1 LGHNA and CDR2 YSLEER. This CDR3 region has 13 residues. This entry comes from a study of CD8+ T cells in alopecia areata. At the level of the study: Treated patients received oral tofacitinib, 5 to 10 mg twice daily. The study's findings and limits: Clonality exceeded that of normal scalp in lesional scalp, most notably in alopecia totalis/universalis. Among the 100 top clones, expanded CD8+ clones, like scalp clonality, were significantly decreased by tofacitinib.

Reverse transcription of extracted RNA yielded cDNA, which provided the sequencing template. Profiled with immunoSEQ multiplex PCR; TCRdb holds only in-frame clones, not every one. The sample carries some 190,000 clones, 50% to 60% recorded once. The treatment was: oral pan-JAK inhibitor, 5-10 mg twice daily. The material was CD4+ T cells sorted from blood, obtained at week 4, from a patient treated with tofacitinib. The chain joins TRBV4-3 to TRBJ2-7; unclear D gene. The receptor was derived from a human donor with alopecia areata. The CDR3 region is CASSQEFGYEQYF. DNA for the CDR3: TGCGCCAGCAGCCAAGAATTTGGGTACGAGCAGTACTTC.